This T cell receptor beta chain was identified during a study of post-analysis software for immune sequencing data. Study as a whole: Clinical courses comprised relapsing-remitting, secondary progressive and progressive-relapsing multiple sclerosis.

Unique-molecular-identifier-tagged TCR beta cDNA libraries were used. T cells numbering about 0.95 to 11 million gave rise to 500,000 or so cDNA molecules. TCRdb analysed the PCR reads with MiXCR anew, one entry per CDR3 protein. This table has 700,000 to 800,000 distinct CDR3 sequences, 25% to 30% appearing once. In this sample, this clonotype turned up a few times. Its antigen is unknown. Study findings and constraints: Relative to controls, patients with multiple sclerosis showed significantly lower normalized Chao1 diversity.

The sample comprised blood. This TCR was sampled from a girl aged 5-17 years with multiple sclerosis.

The CDR3 here is CATSGGAGRNQPQHF. The CDR3 bases are TGTGCCACCAGCGGCGGGGCAGGGCGCAATCAGCCCCAGCATTTT. The chain has TRBV15 and TRBJ1-5, with a tentative D call TRBD1 (5 bases). CDR3 length: 15 residues. V was cut by 5 bases and J by 2 bases, with 13 bases left in between. The germline gives CDR1 LNHNV, CDR2 YYDKDF (reference sequence).